The rows below give T cell receptor beta chains drawn from one sample of a study of blood T cell repertoires in COVID-19. Sequencing was performed with immunoSEQ multiplex PCR; in TCRdb, only in-frame clones are kept and a portion is missing. The table has 64,000 or so clones, about nine tenths seen once. The source material was peripheral blood. Every receptor here comes from a human donor in a cohort sampled during active COVID-19. The CDR3 runs from the conserved cysteine through the conserved F or W. Fields, in order: J gene, D gene, clone size, V gene, CDR3 protein, CDR3 DNA. The D gene is left open where the match is weak. Clone size is shown for a subset of rows, as once, few, many or a class of expanded clone.

>TRBJ1-2|-|-|TRBV19
CASTPFRVVYGYTF
TGTGCCAGTACCCCATTTCGGGTTGTCTATGGCTACACCTTC
>TRBJ1-1|TRBD1|-|TRBV6-4
CASSRTGNTEAFF
TGTGCCAGCAGTCGGACAGGGAACACTGAAGCTTTCTTT
>TRBJ2-3|-|-|TRBV7-9
CASSSGAPSTDTQYF
TGTGCCAGCAGCTCAGGGGCCCCTAGCACAGATACGCAGTATTTT
>TRBJ2-5|TRBD2|-|TRBV4-2
CASSQGGLARYQETQYF
TGTGCCAGCAGCCAAGGGGGACTAGCGCGGTACCAAGAGACCCAGTACTTC
>TRBJ2-7|TRBD1|-|TRBV25-1
CASRGQGSRGIYEQYF
TGTGCCAGCCGGGGACAGGGGTCGCGAGGAATTTACGAGCAGTACTTC
>TRBJ1-1|-|-|TRBV18
CASSPRNTEAFF
TGTGCCAGCTCACCCCGGAACACTGAAGCTTTCTTT
>TRBJ2-5|TRBD2|few|TRBV9
CASSVGWGGLEETQYF
TGTGCCAGCAGCGTAGGCTGGGGGGGGTTGGAAGAGACCCAGTACTTC
>TRBJ2-2|-|-|TRBV9
CASAGQNTGELFF
TGTGCCAGCGCCGGACAGAACACCGGGGAGCTGTTTTTT
>TRBJ1-4|TRBD1|-|TRBV5-4
CASKGQGGEKLFF
TGTGCCAGCAAGGGACAGGGTGGAGAAAAACTGTTTTTT
>TRBJ1-5|-|-|TRBV28
CASSLTLTLGGNSNQPQHF
TGTGCCAGCAGTCTAACTCTCACCCTGGGGGGGAATAGCAATCAGCCCCAGCATTTT
>TRBJ2-7|TRBD2|-|TRBV28
CASSQTPVQGGRYPGEQYF
TGTGCCAGCAGCCAAACCCCGGTGCAAGGCGGGAGATATCCGGGCGAGCAGTACTTC
>TRBJ2-3|TRBD2|-|TRBV9
CASSVVAGVGNTQYF
TGTGCCAGCAGCGTAGTTGCGGGAGTTGGAAATACGCAGTATTTT
>TRBJ2-3|TRBD2|-|TRBV10-2
CASSRSGREDTQYF
TGCGCCAGCAGTCGTAGCGGGAGGGAAGATACGCAGTATTTT
>TRBJ2-3|TRBD2|-|TRBV25-1
CASSEYMREGPTDTQYF
TGTGCCAGCAGTGAATATATGCGGGAGGGCCCAACAGATACGCAGTATTTT
>TRBJ2-7|TRBD1|-|TRBV5-1
CASSLGPGQGAGEQYF
TGCGCCAGCAGCTTGGGACCGGGACAGGGGGCGGGGGAGCAGTACTTC
>TRBJ2-5|TRBD2|once|TRBV15
CATSLRGERLQETQYF
TGTGCCACCAGCCTCCGGGGGGAGCGCCTTCAAGAGACCCAGTACTTC
>TRBJ1-2|TRBD1|few|TRBV4-2
CASSPQADRVDGYTF
TGTGCCAGCAGCCCCCAGGCAGACAGGGTCGACGGCTACACCTTC
>TRBJ2-7|-|-|TRBV28
CASSSAGLVAYEQYF
TGTGCCAGCAGTTCGGCGGGACTCGTGGCCTACGAGCAGTACTTC
>TRBJ1-5|-|-|TRBV6-1
CASSDRGTYSNQPQHF
TGTGCCAGCAGTGACCGCGGCACCTATAGCAATCAGCCCCAGCATTTT
>TRBJ2-7|-|-|TRBV19
CASSITGGRYEQYF
TGTGCCAGTAGTATAACAGGCGGCAGGTACGAGCAGTACTTC
>TRBJ1-3|TRBD1|-|TRBV28
CASSIRTGGNTIYF
TGTGCCAGCAGCATCCGGACAGGGGGAAACACCATATATTTT
>TRBJ2-1|TRBD2|few|TRBV24-1
CATSRPPSGRADEQFF
TGTGCCACCAGTCGCCCCCCCAGCGGGAGGGCCGATGAGCAGTTCTTC
>TRBJ2-7|TRBD2|-|TRBV3-1/TRBV3-2
CASSQGSSGTYEQYF
TGTGCCAGCAGCCAAGGATCTAGCGGTACCTACGAGCAGTACTTC
>TRBJ2-1|TRBD2|-|TRBV13
CASRWRTSGNNEQFF
TGTGCCAGCAGATGGCGGACTAGCGGAAACAATGAGCAGTTCTTC
>TRBJ2-7|-|-|TRBV25-1
CASTIRGSYEQYF
TGTGCCAGCACCATCAGGGGTTCCTACGAGCAGTACTTC
>TRBJ2-7|-|once|TRBV4-2
CASSQDRRGLEEQYF
TGTGCCAGCAGCCAAGATCGACGGGGGTTGGAGGAGCAGTACTTC
>TRBJ2-7|TRBD1|-|TRBV5-4
CASSLGQGMIAVYEQYF
TGTGCCAGCAGCTTGGGACAGGGAATGATCGCGGTCTACGAGCAGTACTTC
>TRBJ1-1|TRBD1|-|TRBV6-5
CASSYSVGGQGKAFF
TGTGCCAGCAGTTACTCGGTGGGAGGACAGGGGAAAGCTTTCTTT
>TRBJ1-4|TRBD1|-|TRBV6-5
CASSPPRSGTGGLFF
TGTGCCAGCAGTCCCCCCCGTTCTGGGACAGGGGGACTGTTTTTT
>TRBJ1-5|-|-|TRBV7-9
CASSSTMLNQPQHF
TGTGCCAGCAGCTCCACTATGCTCAATCAGCCCCAGCATTTT
>TRBJ1-3|-|-|TRBV19
CATAGSPLGNTIYF
TGTGCCACCGCAGGCAGCCCGCTCGGAAACACCATATATTTT
>TRBJ2-1|TRBD2|-|TRBV18
CASSPDASGSSYNEQFF
TGTGCCAGCTCACCAGATGCTAGCGGGAGCTCCTACAATGAGCAGTTCTTC
>TRBJ1-5|-|-|TRBV24-1
CATSDGQISNQPQHF
TGTGCCACCAGTGACGGACAGATTAGCAATCAGCCCCAGCATTTT
>TRBJ2-5|TRBD2|once|TRBV27
CASSLTSGIETQYF
TGTGCCAGCAGTTTAACTAGCGGGATAGAGACCCAGTACTTC
>TRBJ2-2|-|-|TRBV5-8
CASSSFANTGELFF
TGTGCCAGCAGCTCGTTCGCGAACACCGGGGAGCTGTTTTTT
>TRBJ1-1|-|-|TRBV11-1
CASSLGRGNTEAFF
TGTGCCAGCAGCCTCGGGAGGGGAAACACTGAAGCTTTCTTT
>TRBJ2-2|-|once|TRBV5-4
CASSFGRGSTGELFF
TGTGCCAGCAGCTTCGGCAGGGGATCCACCGGGGAGCTGTTTTTT
>TRBJ2-3|TRBD2|-|TRBV2
CASSPGLAGGGTDTQYF
TGTGCCAGCAGTCCGGGACTAGCGGGAGGCGGCACAGATACGCAGTATTTT
>TRBJ1-6|-|-|TRBV12-3/TRBV12-4
CASSFGVDSPLHF
TGTGCCAGCAGTTTCGGGGTTGATTCACCCCTCCACTTT
>TRBJ2-4|-|-|TRBV28
CASSPRQLNIQYF
TGTGCCAGCAGCCCTAGACAGCTGAACATTCAGTACTTC
>TRBJ2-1|-|-|TRBV3-1/TRBV3-2
CASSILDRGHRFF
TGTGCCAGCAGCATCCTGGACCGGGGACACCGCTTCTTC
>TRBJ2-1|TRBD1|-|TRBV4-1
CASSQEGDGTGRNNEQFF
TGCGCCAGCAGCCAAGAGGGGGACGGGACAGGGAGAAACAATGAGCAGTTCTTC
>TRBJ2-7|TRBD2|-|TRBV4-2
CASSQPWESGRASEQYF
TGTGCCAGCAGCCAACCTTGGGAGAGCGGGAGGGCGAGCGAGCAGTACTTC
>TRBJ2-2|TRBD1|-|TRBV6-5
CASSFQPGGNTGELFF
TGTGCCAGCAGTTTCCAGCCAGGGGGTAACACCGGGGAGCTGTTTTTT
>TRBJ2-7|TRBD1|once|TRBV18
CASSAETGVGEQYF
TGTGCCAGCTCAGCGGAGACAGGGGTAGGGGAGCAGTACTTC